The clone carrying this T cell receptor (beta chain) was seen a handful of times. What it binds is not known. This entry belongs to a study of regulatory T cells in long-lasting Graves disease. Regarding the study as a whole: TRBV28, TRBJ1-2 and TRBJ2-5 emerged as the favored segments in persistent disease.

Combining iRepertoire HTBI primers with Arm-PCR of CDR3 regions, the authors built TCR beta libraries. Original processing methods: The study identified roughly 59 TRBV and 13 to 15 TRBJ segments across samples. MiXCR, run by TCRdb on the multiplex PCR reads, gives a single entry per CDR3 protein. TCRdb, rather than the study authors, made the V and J calls. Here the sample spans 500,000 to 700,000 distinct CDR3 sequences, 30% being singletons. Time point reported: persistent/refractory GD, antithyroid drugs over 5 years with positive TRAb. Extracted PBMC RNA gave rise to the TCR library. V lost 2 bases, J lost 1 base, and 8 bases lay in between. This CDR3 comprises 14 residues. The V gene's germline CDR1 is MNHEY and CDR2 SVGEGT.

This TCR was recovered from a female donor with Graves disease. The material was peripheral blood mononuclear cells (PBMCs), obtained when the disease was refractory, from a patient treated with antithyroid drugs. The chain is built from TRBV6-2 or TRBV6-3 and TRBJ1-1, with D possibly TRBD1 on 5 matching bases. The CDR3 spells CASSYMGPNTEAFF. CDR3 in DNA: TGTGCCAGCAGTTACATGGGACCGAACACTGAAGCTTTCTTT.